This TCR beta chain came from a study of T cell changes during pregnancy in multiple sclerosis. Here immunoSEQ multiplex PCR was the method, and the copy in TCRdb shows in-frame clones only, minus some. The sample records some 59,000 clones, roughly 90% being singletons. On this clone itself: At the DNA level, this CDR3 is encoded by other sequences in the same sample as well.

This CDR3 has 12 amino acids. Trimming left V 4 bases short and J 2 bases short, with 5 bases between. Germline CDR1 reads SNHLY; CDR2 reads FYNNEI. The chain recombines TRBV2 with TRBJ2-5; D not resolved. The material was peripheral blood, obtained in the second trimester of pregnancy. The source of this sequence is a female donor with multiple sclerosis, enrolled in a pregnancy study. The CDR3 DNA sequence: TGTGCCAGCAGTGGGCAGCAAGAGACCCAGTACTTC. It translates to CASSGQQETQYF.